What follows describes a single T cell receptor (beta chain). These data come from a study of cytomegalovirus exposure and HLA in healthy donors. PCR involved 60 Vbeta and 13 Jbeta primers. The protocol was immunoSEQ multiplex PCR, while the TCRdb copy is restricted to in-frame clones and leaves out a portion. Among roughly 120,000 clones listed, 80% were seen once. Unmatched junction bases numbered 4, after V lost 3 bases and J lost 0 bases. The germline gives CDR1 SGDLS, CDR2 YYNGEE. The CDR3 extends over 15 amino acids. The chain links TRBV9 to TRBJ2-7, with 9 bases fitting TRBD2. Sequenced input: PBMCs. The sequence derives from a man younger than 40 in good health and CMV-seronegative. CDR3 in DNA: TGTGCCAGCAGCGCTAGCGGGGCAATCTCCTACGAGCAGTACTTC. It is translated as CASSASGAISYEQYF.